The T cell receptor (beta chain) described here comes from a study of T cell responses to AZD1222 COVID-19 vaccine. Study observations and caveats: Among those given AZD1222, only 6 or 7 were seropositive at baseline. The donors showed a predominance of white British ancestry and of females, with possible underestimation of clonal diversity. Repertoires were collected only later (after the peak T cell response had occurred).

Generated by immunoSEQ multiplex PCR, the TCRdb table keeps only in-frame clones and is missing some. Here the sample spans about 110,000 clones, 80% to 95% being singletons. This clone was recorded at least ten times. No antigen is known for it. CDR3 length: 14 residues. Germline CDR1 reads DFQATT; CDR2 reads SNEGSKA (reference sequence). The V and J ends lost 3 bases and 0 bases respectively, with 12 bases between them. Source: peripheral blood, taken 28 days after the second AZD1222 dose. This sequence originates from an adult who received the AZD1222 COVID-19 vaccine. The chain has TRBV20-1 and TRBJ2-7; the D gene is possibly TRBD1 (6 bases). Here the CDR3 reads CSASFGQNSYEQYF. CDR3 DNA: TGCAGTGCTAGTTTTGGACAGAACTCCTACGAGCAGTACTTC.